Each of the 32 T cell receptor beta chains below was sequenced from the same sample in a study of blood T cell repertoires in COVID-19. Data came from immunoSEQ multiplex PCR; TCRdb stores just in-frame clones and leaves some out. The sample has 90,000 to 100,000 clones, 84% seen once. The sequenced sample consisted of peripheral blood. These receptor sequences come from a man aged 65 to 79 with active or convalescent COVID-19.

As DNA, the CDR3 is TGCGCCAGCAGCTTACGGCTCGGACAGGGGGGCGATAATTCACCCCTCCACTTT. Translation: CASSLRLGQGGDNSPLHF. The chain couples TRBV4-3 to TRBJ1-6; 10 positions match TRBD1. Germline V lookup: CDR1 LGHNA, CDR2 YSLEER. J lost 5 bases, V lost 5 bases, and 12 bases had no gene match. CDR3 length: 18 amino acids.

About this clone itself: The sample has other DNA sequences that encode this CDR3 too. The V gene is TRBV5-1, the J gene TRBJ2-5, with D uncertain. The CDR3 covers 14 residues. The ends were cut back, 0 bases at V and 2 bases at J, with 8 bases in the middle. Germline CDR1 SGHRS, CDR2 YFSETQ. Here the CDR3 DNA reads TGCGCCAGCAGCTTGGGACTGTTACAAGAGACCCAGTACTTC. Its protein is CASSLGLLQETQYF.

The chain couples TRBV29-1 to TRBJ2-3; 9 bases are a match to TRBD2. The V segment lost 1 base and the J segment 6 bases; nucleotides outside the gene matches: 5. The CDR3 is 14 residues long. Germline V lookup: CDR1 SQVTM, CDR2 ANQGSEA. CDR3 coding DNA: TGCAGCGTTGAAGCTAGCGGGGCGGCGGATACGCAGTATTTT. This codes for CSVEASGAADTQYF.

The chain uses TRBV27 and TRBJ1-4; TRBD1 matches 9 bases. The germline CDR1 and CDR2 sequences are MNHEY and SMNVEV (reference sequence). Trimming cost V 4 bases and J 5 bases; bases outside gene matches: 5. This CDR3 has 15 residues. CDR3 bases: TGTGCCAGCAGTTCAGCCGGGACAGGGAATGAAAAACTGTTTTTT. Its protein product is CASSSAGTGNEKLFF.

CDR3 region: CASGQGGNTIYF. The DNA of the CDR3 is TGTGCCAGCGGACAGGGAGGAAACACCATATATTTT. The V and J genes are TRBV4-2 and TRBJ1-3, with TRBD1 matching over 8 bases. Trimming removed 8 bases from V and 4 bases from J; junction bases left unmatched: 1. This CDR3 region has 12 residues. CDR1 is LGHNA and CDR2 is YNFKEQ in the germline V gene.

This chain uses TRBV2 with TRBJ1-5; a weak D match, TRBD1 (6 bases). V shed 8 bases and J shed 3 bases, with 14 bases lying between them. The CDR3 runs to 14 residues. CDR1 and CDR2 (germline): SNHLY, FYNNEI. The CDR3 coding sequence is TGTGCCAGCGGTGGGAACAGGGACAATCAGCCCCAGCATTTT. Translation gives CASGGNRDNQPQHF. The whole variable domain, filled in from reference TRBV2 and TRBJ1-5, reads EPEVTQTPSHQVTQMGQEVILRCVPISNHLYFYWYRQILGQKVEFLVSFYNNEISEKSEIFDDQFSVERPDGSNFTLKIRSTKLEDSAMYFCASGGNRDNQPQHFGDGTRLSIL.

The chain links TRBV4-3 to TRBJ2-2; 8 bases are a match to TRBD1. Germline CDR1 and CDR2: LGHNA and YSLEER. This CDR3 contains 16 residues. With V trimmed by 0 bases and J by 7 bases, 7 bases remained unmatched. The CDR3 here is CASSQDRQGAGGELFF. The DNA for the CDR3 is TGCGCCAGCAGCCAAGATCGGCAGGGGGCCGGCGGGGAGCTGTTTTTT.

V usage is TRBV11-3 and J usage is TRBJ2-1, with a tentative D call TRBD1 (6 bases). Between the trimmed V and J ends, which lost 0 bases and 5 bases, there was a span of 20 bases. CDR3 length: 18 amino acids. Germline CDR1 and CDR2: SGHNT and YENEEA. In nucleotides, the CDR3 is TGTGCCAGCAGCTTAGACGAATCCAAAGGGGGTCGACACAATGAGCAGTTCTTC. It encodes CASSLDESKGGRHNEQFF.

The chain uses TRBV5-6 and TRBJ2-3, with 7 bases identical to TRBD1. The trim removed 2 bases at V and 0 bases at J, leaving 6 bases unmatched. This CDR3 spans 16 amino acids. Germline V gene data show CDR1 as SGHDT and CDR2 as YYEEEE. The CDR3 protein is CASSFGTVTSTDTQYF. The CDR3 bases are TGTGCCAGCAGCTTCGGGACAGTCACTAGCACAGATACGCAGTATTTT.

The V gene is TRBV2, the J gene TRBJ1-1; D might be TRBD1 (5 bases). This CDR3 is 16 amino acids long. The V end lost 5 bases, the J end lost 5 bases, and 21 bases lay between the germline ends. Per the germline V gene, CDR1 is SNHLY and CDR2 is FYNNEI. The CDR3 DNA reads TGTGCCAGCAGTTACAACTCCAGGGCCCCTGGGACTGAAGCTTTCTTT. It yields the protein CASSYNSRAPGTEAFF.

This chain uses TRBV28 with TRBJ2-1; 8 bases map to TRBD2. Trimming at V came to 6 bases and at J to 4 bases, leaving 8 bases not matched to a gene. Germline CDR1 is MDHEN and CDR2 is SYDVKM. This CDR3 is 15 amino acids long. The CDR3 DNA sequence: TGTGCCAGCAGAACGAGCGGGGGCCTTTACAATGAGCAGTTCTTC. Protein: CASRTSGGLYNEQFF.

The V and J genes are TRBV27 and TRBJ1-5; 7 bases align to TRBD1. This CDR3 is 16 amino acids long. V was pared by 5 bases and J by 6 bases, with 13 bases of the junction left unmatched. Looked up from germline, CDR1 is MNHEY and CDR2 is SMNVEV (reference sequence). The CDR3 reads CASSPEFRDRGQPQHF. CDR3 in DNA: TGTGCCAGCAGTCCTGAGTTCCGGGACAGAGGTCAGCCCCAGCATTTT.

This chain uses TRBV13 with TRBJ2-7, with 8 bases aligning to TRBD2. Germline CDR1 reads PRHDT; CDR2 reads FYEKMQ (reference sequence). The CDR3 spans 16 residues. V shed 5 bases and J 7 bases; nucleotides not matched to a gene: 16. CDR3 sequence: CASSPTRRGALGEQYF. CDR3 DNA: TGTGCCAGCAGCCCAACGCGGCGGGGGGCCCTTGGGGAGCAGTACTTC.

The chain recombines TRBV7-2 with TRBJ1-5; 7 nucleotides line up with TRBD1. Trimming removed 1 base from V and 6 bases from J; junction bases left unmatched: 6. From germline, CDR1 is SGHTA and CDR2 FQGNSA. The CDR3 consists of 15 residues. The CDR3 DNA follows: TGTGCCAGCAGCTTAGACGGGGGACAGTCTCAGCCCCAGCATTTT. This sequence encodes CASSLDGGQSQPQHF. The variable domain in full, completed from reference TRBV7-2 and TRBJ1-5, reads GAGVSQSPSNKVTEKGKDVELRCDPISGHTALYWYRQSLGQGLEFLIYFQGNSAPDKSGLPSDRFSAERTGGSVSTLTIQRTQQEDSAVYLCASSLDGGQSQPQHFGDGTRLSIL.

This clone was seen more than once but under ten times. The V and J genes are TRBV4-3 and TRBJ1-1; 9 bases align to TRBD1. The CDR3 sequence is 16 residues long. V was pared by 1 base and J by 5 bases, with 8 bases of the junction left unmatched. Germline CDR1 LGHNA, CDR2 YSLEER. The chain's CDR3 is CASSQVPGQGGTEAFF. CDR3 nucleotide sequence: TGCGCCAGCAGCCAAGTCCCGGGACAGGGTGGTACTGAAGCTTTCTTT.

CDR3 residues: CASSIGGMTGETQYF. DNA for the CDR3: TGTGCCAGTAGTATAGGAGGGATGACTGGCGAGACCCAGTACTTC. V usage is TRBV19 and J usage is TRBJ2-5; weak D call: TRBD2 (5 bases). The CDR3 has 15 amino acids. Germline CDR1 reads LNHDA; CDR2 reads SQIVND (reference sequence). Trimming cost V 1 base and J 5 bases, with 14 bases left between them.

This clone showed up just a few times. The V gene is TRBV6-6, the J gene TRBJ2-5, with 11 nucleotides matching TRBD2. J gave up 2 bases and V 7 bases, and 3 bases lay outside the gene matches. CDR3 length: 14 residues. Germline CDR1 is MNHNY and CDR2 is SVGAGI (reference sequence). CDR3 in DNA: TGTGCCAGCATCAGACTAGCGGGGCAAGAGACCCAGTACTTC. It is translated as CASIRLAGQETQYF.

This clone was observed a few times. V is TRBV5-1 and J is TRBJ2-7; a weak D match, TRBD2 (6 bases). CDR1 is SGHRS, CDR2 YFSETQ, per germline. This CDR3 comprises 13 residues. V was cut by 0 bases and J by 6 bases, with 10 bases left in between. The CDR3 bases are TGCGCCAGCAGCTTGGGGACTATTTTCGAGCAGTACTTC. Translated: CASSLGTIFEQYF.

The rearrangement links TRBV5-1 to TRBJ1-3, with 7 bases matching TRBD1. The germline V gene encodes CDR1 SGHRS and CDR2 YFSETQ. CDR3 length: 15 residues. V shed 4 bases and J 4 bases; nucleotides not matched to a gene: 8. The CDR3 here is CASSRAPGQGNTIYF. In DNA, the CDR3 is TGCGCCAGCAGCCGAGCACCGGGACAGGGAAACACCATATATTTT.

The chain employs TRBV7-2 and TRBJ2-1; 10 bases line up with TRBD2. This CDR3 is built from 15 residues. In germline, CDR1 is SGHTA, CDR2 FQGNSA. Trimming cost V 6 bases and J 4 bases; bases outside gene matches: 6. CDR3 sequence: CASRFTSGAYNEQFF. The DNA for the CDR3 is TGTGCCAGCAGATTTACTAGCGGGGCTTACAATGAGCAGTTCTTC.

The CDR3 nucleotides are TGCGCCAGCAGCCAAGTGGCCAGTAGCACAGATACGCAGTATTTT. Translation: CASSQVASSTDTQYF. The chain couples TRBV4-1 to TRBJ2-3; no reliable D call. This CDR3 region has 15 residues. CDR1 is MGHRA, CDR2 YSYEKL, per germline. V was trimmed by 1 base and J by 0 bases, leaving 8 bases between them.

The V and J genes are TRBV10-3 and TRBJ1-2; a possible D gene is TRBD1 (5 bases). The V end lost 6 bases, the J end lost 7 bases, and 12 bases lay between the germline ends. The germline V gene has CDR1 ENHRY and CDR2 SYGVKD. The CDR3 has 12 residues. CDR3 amino acids: CAISPGDSGYTF. The DNA for the CDR3 is TGTGCCATCAGCCCGGGGGACTCTGGCTACACCTTC.

The chain links TRBV7-2 to TRBJ2-3; possibly TRBD2 for D (5 bases). CDR3 length: 12 amino acids. Germline V CDR1 and CDR2: SGHTA, FQGNSA. Trimming took 1 base from V and 6 from J, leaving 5 bases between them. CDR3: CASSLGRDTQYF. DNA for the CDR3: TGTGCCAGCAGCTTAGGGAGGGATACGCAGTATTTT.

This clone was seen a few times. The gene calls are TRBV18 and TRBJ2-1; D gene uncertain. The CDR3 is 15 amino acids. Per the germline V gene, CDR1 is KGHSH and CDR2 is LQKENI. The ends were cut back, 0 bases at V and 5 bases at J, with 11 bases in the middle. The CDR3: CASSPPTSPDNEQFF. For the CDR3, the DNA is TGTGCCAGCTCACCACCTACCTCCCCGGACAATGAGCAGTTCTTC.

In this sample, this clone turned up once. The J gene is TRBJ2-7, the V gene TRBV15, with unresolved D. The germline CDR1 and CDR2 sequences are LNHNV and YYDKDF (reference sequence). The CDR3 is 16 residues long. The V end was cut by 0 bases, the J end by 0 bases, with 12 bases between. The CDR3 DNA follows: TGTGCCACCAGCAGAGATCGGGTCAGAAGCTCCTACGAGCAGTACTTC. Its translation: CATSRDRVRSSYEQYF.

The gene calls are TRBV7-3 and TRBJ2-1; weak D call: TRBD2 (5 bases). CDR3 length: 16 amino acids. Trimming took off 5 bases at V and 3 bases at J, with 17 bases between the two ends. Per the germline V gene, CDR1 is SGHTA and CDR2 is FQGTGA. The CDR3 loop is CASSPDGGSRYNEQFF. The CDR3, as DNA: TGTGCCAGCAGCCCTGACGGAGGATCACGCTACAATGAGCAGTTCTTC.

The chain is built from TRBV20-1 and TRBJ1-1; maybe TRBD1 (5 bases). The CDR3 length is 15 residues. The V gene's germline CDR1 is DFQATT and CDR2 SNEGSKA (reference sequence). Trimming took off 3 bases at V and 5 bases at J, with 19 bases between the two ends. The DNA of the CDR3 is TGCAGTGCTAGTGTGTCGGACGCGGGGGGAACTGAAGCTTTCTTT. Translated, it gives CSASVSDAGGTEAFF.

This clone was observed a single time. The chain joins TRBV7-2 to TRBJ2-1, with TRBD1 matching 8 bases. In germline, CDR1 is SGHTA, CDR2 FQGNSA. There are 15 residues in the CDR3. The V segment lost 4 bases and the J segment 0 bases; nucleotides outside the gene matches: 2. The CDR3: CASSSDRGSYNEQFF. Here the CDR3 DNA reads TGTGCCAGCAGCTCTGACAGGGGCTCCTACAATGAGCAGTTCTTC.

The genes are TRBV11-1 and TRBJ1-2, with D possibly matching TRBD1 (5 bases). V was cut by 5 bases and J by 8 bases, with 21 bases left in between. Germline V lookup: CDR1 SGHAT, CDR2 FQDESV (reference sequence). The CDR3 contains 15 residues. This chain's CDR3 is CASSLSPTGVEGYTF. The DNA for the CDR3 is TGTGCCAGCAGCCTCTCGCCTACAGGTGTAGAAGGCTACACCTTC.

The chain uses TRBV5-5 and TRBJ2-1; D may be TRBD2 (6 bases). Trimming removed 4 bases at V and 7 bases at J, with 15 bases between. The CDR3 extends over 14 amino acids. CDR1 is SGHKS and CDR2 is YYEKEE in the germline V gene (reference sequence). The CDR3 reads CASSPSGVGNEQFF. As DNA, the CDR3 is TGTGCCAGCAGCCCCTCGGGGGTTGGTAATGAGCAGTTCTTC. Variable domain in full (rest from reference TRBV5-5 and TRBJ2-1): DAGVTQSPTHLIKTRGQQVTLRCSPISGHKSVSWYQQVLGQGPQFIFQYYEKEERGRGNFPDRFSARQFPNYSSELNVNALLLGDSALYLCASSPSGVGNEQFFGPGTRLTVL.

This clone was recorded once. This sequence joins TRBV14 and TRBJ2-7; 8 nucleotides align to TRBD1. The CDR3 consists of 16 residues. In germline, CDR1 is SGHDN, CDR2 FVKESK. V trimming: 0 bases; J trimming: 5 bases; junction bases outside the gene matches: 9. The CDR3 nucleotides read TGTGCCAGCAGCCAAGAAGACTGGACAGGGAGGAACGAGCAGTACTTC. It encodes CASSQEDWTGRNEQYF.

The rearrangement links TRBV9 to TRBJ1-2; D may be TRBD1 (6 bases). Per the germline V gene, CDR1 is SGDLS and CDR2 is YYNGEE. V lost 4 bases and J 3 bases, leaving 13 bases between the germline ends. This CDR3 contains 14 residues. The DNA for the CDR3 is TGTGCCAGCAGCCCCCGAGGGGGGGACTATGGCTACACCTTC. Translating gives CASSPRGGDYGYTF.